This T cell receptor (beta chain) was sequenced in a study of T-cell reconstitution after alpha-beta-depleted transplantation in children. The authors prepared the TCRbeta library with unique molecular identifiers. TCRdb passed the PCR reads through MiXCR, listing each CDR3 protein once. The sample includes fewer than 130,000 distinct CDR3 sequences, 10% of them seen just once. The germline V gene has CDR1 SEHNR and CDR2 FQNEAQ (reference sequence). The CDR3 runs to 12 residues. Trimming shortened V by 10 bases and J by 0 bases, and 9 bases separated the two germline ends. This chain connects TRBV7-9 to TRBJ1-1, with a tentative D call TRBD1 (5 bases). This clonotype originated in a human donor who donated a stem cell graft to a child with acute lymphoblastic leukemia. The sample was PBMCs from the stem cell graft donor, taken from the stem cell graft. CDR3 residues: CAMTEMNTEAFF. The CDR3 bases are TGTGCCATGACAGAAATGAACACTGAAGCTTTCTTT.